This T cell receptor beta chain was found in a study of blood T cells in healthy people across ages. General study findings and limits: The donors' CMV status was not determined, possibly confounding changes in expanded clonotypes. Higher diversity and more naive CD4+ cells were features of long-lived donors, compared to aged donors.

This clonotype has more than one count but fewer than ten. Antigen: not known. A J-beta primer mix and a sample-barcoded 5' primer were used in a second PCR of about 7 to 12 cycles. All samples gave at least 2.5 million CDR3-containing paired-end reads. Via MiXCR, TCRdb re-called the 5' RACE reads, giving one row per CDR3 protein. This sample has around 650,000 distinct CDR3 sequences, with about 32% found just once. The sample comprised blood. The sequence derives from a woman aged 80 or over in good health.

CDR3 sequence (DNA): TGTGCCAGCAGTGAACACGGGGAAGGGGGCTATGGCTACACCTTC. Translated: CASSEHGEGGYGYTF. The chain employs TRBV25-1 and TRBJ1-2; the D gene is possibly TRBD1 (6 bases). Trimming cost V 2 bases and J 4 bases, with 14 bases left between them. CDR1 MGHDK and CDR2 SYGVNS come from the germline V gene. This CDR3 spans 15 amino acids.